Given below is one T cell receptor beta chain in context. Its cognate antigen is unknown. Germline CDR1 reads LNHNV; CDR2 reads YYDKDF (reference sequence). This CDR3 spans 14 amino acids. Trimming stripped 0 bases from V and 5 bases from J, with 10 bases between. The sample comes from a study of metastatic and nonmetastatic thyroid tumors. Across the whole study: Repertoire comparison spanned blood and tumor or nodule tissue of malignant and benign thyroid patients.

Patients were all untreated before their thyroid surgery. Notes on the study in general: As reported, TCR beta diversity in blood and tumor was significantly higher in malignant thyroid tumors than in benign nodules.

The authors' processing: A classifier of distant metastasis in papillary thyroid cancer was built from CDR3 differences (across clinicopathological groups). TCRdb reanalyzed the PCR reads with MiXCR. It is TCRdb's table, rather than the study itself, that gives the V and J calls and clone size. Among about 20,000 clones listed, more than 35% were seen once. The clonotype was recovered from a female donor with papillary thyroid cancer or a benign thyroid nodule (not recorded which). Some clones in this sample may be carry-over from other donors' samples. The chain joins TRBV15 to TRBJ2-5; D unresolved. Input material: tumor tissue. CDR3 in DNA: TGTGCCACCAGCAGAGATATTAGGTACGAGACCCAGTACTTC. This sequence encodes CATSRDIRYETQYF.